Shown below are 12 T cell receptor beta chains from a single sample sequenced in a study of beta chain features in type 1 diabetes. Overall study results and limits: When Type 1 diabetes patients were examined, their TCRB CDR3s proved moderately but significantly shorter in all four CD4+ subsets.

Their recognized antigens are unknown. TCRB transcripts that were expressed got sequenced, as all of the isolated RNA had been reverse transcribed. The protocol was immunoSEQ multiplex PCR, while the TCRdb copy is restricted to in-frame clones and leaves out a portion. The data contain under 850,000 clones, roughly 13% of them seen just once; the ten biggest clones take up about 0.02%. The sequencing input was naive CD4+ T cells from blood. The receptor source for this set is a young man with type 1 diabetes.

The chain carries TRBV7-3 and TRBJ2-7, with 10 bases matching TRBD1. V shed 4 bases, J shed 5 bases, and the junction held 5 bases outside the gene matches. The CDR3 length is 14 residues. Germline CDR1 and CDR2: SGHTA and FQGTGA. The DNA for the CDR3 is TGTGCCAGCAGCTCCCCCGGGACAGGGGACGAGCAGTACTTC. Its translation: CASSSPGTGDEQYF. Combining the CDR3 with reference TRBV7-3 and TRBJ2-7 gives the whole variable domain GAGVSQTPSNKVTEKGKYVELRCDPISGHTALYWYRQSLGQGPEFLIYFQGTGAADDSGLPNDRFFAVRPEGSVSTLKIQRTERGDSAVYLCASSSPGTGDEQYFGPGTRLTVT.

DNA of the CDR3: TGTGCCATCAGTCCGGACAGAGGAATGAACACTGAAGCTTTCTTT. This codes for CAISPDRGMNTEAFF. V gene TRBV10-3 combines with J gene TRBJ1-1; D is perhaps TRBD1 (6 bases). Trimming stripped 5 bases from V and 0 bases from J, with 13 bases between. CDR3 length: 15 amino acids. CDR1 is ENHRY, CDR2 SYGVKD, per germline.

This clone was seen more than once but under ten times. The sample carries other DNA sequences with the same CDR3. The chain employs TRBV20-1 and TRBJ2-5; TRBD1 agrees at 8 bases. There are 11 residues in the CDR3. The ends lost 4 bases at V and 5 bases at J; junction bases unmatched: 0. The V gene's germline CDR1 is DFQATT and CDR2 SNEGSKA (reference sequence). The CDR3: CSANRGETQYF. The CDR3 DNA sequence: TGCAGTGCTAACAGGGGGGAGACCCAGTACTTC.

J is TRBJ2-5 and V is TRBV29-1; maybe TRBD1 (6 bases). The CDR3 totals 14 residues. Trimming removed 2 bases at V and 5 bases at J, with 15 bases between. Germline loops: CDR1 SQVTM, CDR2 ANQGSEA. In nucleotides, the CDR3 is TGCAGCGTTGAACTGTCAGGGGATACTGAGACCCAGTACTTC. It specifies CSVELSGDTETQYF.

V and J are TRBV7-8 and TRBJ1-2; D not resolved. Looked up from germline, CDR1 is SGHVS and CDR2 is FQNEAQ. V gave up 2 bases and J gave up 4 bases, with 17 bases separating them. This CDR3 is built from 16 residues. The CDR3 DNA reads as TGTGCCAGCAGCTTATTTGCAGGCCAAGATTTCTATGGCTACACCTTC. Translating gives CASSLFAGQDFYGYTF.

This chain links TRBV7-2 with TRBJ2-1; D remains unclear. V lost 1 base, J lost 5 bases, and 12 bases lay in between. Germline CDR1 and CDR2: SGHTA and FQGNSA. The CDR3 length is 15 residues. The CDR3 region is CASSLGPGLNNEQFF. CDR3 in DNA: TGTGCCAGCAGCTTAGGCCCTGGGCTAAACAATGAGCAGTTCTTC.

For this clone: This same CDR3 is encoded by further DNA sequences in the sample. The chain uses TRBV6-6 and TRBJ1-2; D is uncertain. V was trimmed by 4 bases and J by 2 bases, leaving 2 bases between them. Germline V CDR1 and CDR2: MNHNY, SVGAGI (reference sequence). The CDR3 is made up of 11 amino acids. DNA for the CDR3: TGTGCCAGCAGTTCAAACTATGGCTACACCTTC. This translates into CASSSNYGYTF.

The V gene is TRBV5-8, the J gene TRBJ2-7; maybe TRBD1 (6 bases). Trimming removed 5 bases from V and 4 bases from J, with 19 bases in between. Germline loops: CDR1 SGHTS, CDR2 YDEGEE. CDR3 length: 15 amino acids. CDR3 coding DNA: TGTGCCAGCAGAAGGACAGCGACGGCTGTTTACGAGCAGTACTTC. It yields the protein CASRRTATAVYEQYF.

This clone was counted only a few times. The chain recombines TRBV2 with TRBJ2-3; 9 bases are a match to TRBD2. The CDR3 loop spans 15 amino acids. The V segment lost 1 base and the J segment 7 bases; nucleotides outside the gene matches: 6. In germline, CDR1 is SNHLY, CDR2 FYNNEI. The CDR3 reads CASSEGQRGAHTQYF. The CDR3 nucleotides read TGTGCCAGCAGTGAAGGTCAGCGGGGGGCCCATACGCAGTATTTT.

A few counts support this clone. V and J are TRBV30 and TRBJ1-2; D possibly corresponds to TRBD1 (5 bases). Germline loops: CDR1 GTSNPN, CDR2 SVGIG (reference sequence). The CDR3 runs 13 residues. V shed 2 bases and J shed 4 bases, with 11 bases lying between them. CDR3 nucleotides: TGTGCCTGGAGTATAGGGGATTTCTATGGCTACACCTTC. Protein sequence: CAWSIGDFYGYTF.

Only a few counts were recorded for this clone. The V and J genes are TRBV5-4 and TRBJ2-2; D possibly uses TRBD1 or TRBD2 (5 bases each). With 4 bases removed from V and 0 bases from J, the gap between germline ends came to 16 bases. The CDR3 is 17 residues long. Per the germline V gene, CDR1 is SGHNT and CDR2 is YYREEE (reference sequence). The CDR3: CASSPGGSFTNTGELFF. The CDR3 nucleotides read TGTGCCAGCAGCCCTGGGGGATCATTCACGAACACCGGGGAGCTGTTTTTT.

DNA of the CDR3: TGTGCCAGCAGCTCTAGCGGTAGCACAGATACGCAGTATTTT. Its translation: CASSSSGSTDTQYF. This sequence joins TRBV5-5 and TRBJ2-3; 7 bases line up with TRBD2. This CDR3 is built from 14 residues. Germline CDR1 reads SGHKS; CDR2 reads YYEKEE (reference sequence). V shed 3 bases, J shed 0 bases, and the junction held 1 base outside the gene matches.